A single sample gave rise to the 17 T cell receptor beta chains below, sequenced in a study of response to subunit inactivated influenza vaccine. Each CDR3 protein gets one entry after TCRdb re-called the RT-PCR reads with MiXCR. The sample includes more than 700,000 distinct CDR3 sequences, about 20% of them seen just once. Sequencing was performed on PBMCs from blood, taken less than 6 days after vaccination. These receptors were taken from a middle-aged man who received an inactivated influenza vaccine.

This clonotype was counted a few times. The chain combines TRBV29-1 with TRBJ2-1; perhaps TRBD1 as D (5 bases). CDR1 and CDR2 (germline): SQVTM, ANQGSEA. Trimming took off 7 bases at V and 8 bases at J, with 21 bases between the two ends. The CDR3 runs to 14 residues. The chain's CDR3 is CSALGDSNWHEQFF. The CDR3 nucleotides read TGCAGCGCCCTCGGTGACAGTAATTGGCATGAGCAGTTCTTC.

This clonotype was recorded a few times. The chain has TRBV11-2 and TRBJ1-6; D is ambiguous. V lost 1 base and J 14 bases, leaving 12 bases between the germline ends. The CDR3 is 13 amino acids. Germline assignment: CDR1 SGHAT and CDR2 FQNNGV. DNA of the CDR3: TGTGCCAGCAGCTTAGGTGGGAAATTAACCCTCCACTTT. Its protein product is CASSLGGKLTLHF.

This clonotype was counted a single time. The J gene is TRBJ2-2, the V gene TRBV7-9; no clear D. The V gene lost 7 bases and the J gene lost 5 bases, with 14 bases spanning the gap. Per germline, CDR1 SEHNR and CDR2 FQNEAQ (reference sequence). This CDR3 is built from 14 residues. CDR3 sequence: CASKLDQMTGELFF. CDR3 bases: TGTGCCAGCAAGCTAGACCAGATGACCGGGGAGCTGTTTTTT. The variable domain in full, completed from reference TRBV7-9 and TRBJ2-2, reads DTGVSQNPRHKITKRGQNVTFRCDPISEHNRLYWYRQTLGQGPEFLTYFQNEAQLEKSRLLSDRFSAERPKGSFSTLEIQRTEQGDSAMYLCASKLDQMTGELFFGEGSRLTVL.

The chain employs TRBV24-1 and TRBJ2-1, with TRBD2 matching 15 bases. Looked up from germline, CDR1 is KGHDR and CDR2 is SFDVKD. Unmatched junction bases numbered 5, after V lost 4 bases and J lost 2 bases. This CDR3 comprises 18 residues. This CDR3 reads CATSDPGLAGGTYNEQFF. Written as DNA, the CDR3 is TGTGCCACCAGTGACCCGGGACTAGCGGGAGGAACCTACAATGAGCAGTTCTTC.

This clonotype came up a few times. The chain recombines TRBV20-1 with TRBJ1-1; maybe TRBD1 (5 bases). The CDR3 is 13 residues long. V lost 3 bases and J lost 2, with 10 bases in between. The germline V gene has CDR1 DFQATT and CDR2 SNEGSKA (reference sequence). The CDR3 loop reads CSASDDSNTEAFF. CDR3 sequence (DNA): TGCAGTGCTAGCGACGACAGTAACACTGAAGCTTTCTTT.

This clonotype was seen repeatedly, ten times or more. The chain joins TRBV19 to TRBJ2-1; 8 nucleotides match TRBD1. V lost 6 bases and J lost 3; bases outside the gene matches: 7. This CDR3 comprises 15 residues. From germline, CDR1 is LNHDA and CDR2 SQIVND (reference sequence). CDR3 in amino acids: CASRLDRGGYNEQFF. CDR3 DNA: TGTGCCAGTAGACTAGACAGGGGTGGCTACAATGAGCAGTTCTTC.

The chain joins TRBV20-1 to TRBJ2-1, with TRBD2 identical over 7 bases. This CDR3 contains 14 residues. Germline trimming cut 6 bases from V and 0 bases from J; bases unmatched to any gene: 5. Germline V gives CDR1 DFQATT, CDR2 SNEGSKA (reference sequence). The CDR3 coding sequence is TGCAGTGCCTTCGGCGGGAGCTCCTACAATGAGCAGTTCTTC. Translated: CSAFGGSSYNEQFF.

The J gene is TRBJ2-5, the V gene TRBV7-2; no definite D call. Trimming pared 2 bases from V and 5 bases from J, leaving 15 bases between. CDR1 SGHTA and CDR2 FQGNSA come from the germline V gene. The CDR3 consists of 15 residues. Written as DNA, the CDR3 is TGTGCCAGCAGCTTAAAAGTTTCGTCCCAGGAGACCCAGTACTTC. Its protein is CASSLKVSSQETQYF.

This chain joins TRBV5-1 and TRBJ1-2, with TRBD1 identical over 10 bases. Looked up from germline, CDR1 is SGHRS and CDR2 is YFSETQ. CDR3 length equals 16 residues. V dropped 0 bases and J dropped 4; count of bases not matched to a gene: 6. The CDR3 nucleotides read TGCGCCAGCAGCTTGGATGACAGGGGGCACGGCTATGGCTACACCTTC. It specifies CASSLDDRGHGYGYTF.

J is TRBJ1-2 and V is TRBV4-1, with 10 bases identical to TRBD1. CDR3 size: 16 residues. The germline V gene has CDR1 MGHRA and CDR2 YSYEKL. V lost 4 bases and J lost 1; bases outside the gene matches: 6. CDR3 sequence reads: CASSRQGAMSNYGYTF. As DNA, the CDR3 is TGCGCCAGCAGCCGACAGGGGGCAATGAGTAACTATGGCTACACCTTC.

This clonotype was observed a handful of times. This chain links TRBV20-1 with TRBJ2-2; TRBD1 matches at 10 bases. The CDR3 has 14 amino acids. Germline V gene lookup returns CDR1 DFQATT and CDR2 SNEGSKA (reference sequence). The J segment lost 7 bases and the V segment lost 8 bases, leaving 10 bases of the junction unmatched. CDR3 amino acids: CSSPGQGRSGELFF. CDR3 bases: TGCAGTTCCCCGGGACAGGGGCGTAGCGGGGAGCTGTTTTTT.

This clonotype was detected only a few times. V and J are TRBV2 and TRBJ1-5; D is possibly TRBD1 (5 bases). CDR1 is SNHLY, CDR2 FYNNEI, per germline. The CDR3 is 14 amino acids. The V end was cut by 2 bases, the J end by 7 bases, with 12 bases between. The CDR3 spells CASSENGARQPQHF. The CDR3 DNA is TGTGCCAGCAGTGAAAACGGGGCTCGGCAGCCCCAGCATTTT.

On this clonotype itself: The junction shows a germline mismatch at one end, possibly a read error. The J gene is TRBJ2-2, the V gene TRBV5-1, with D possibly being TRBD2 (5 bases). Germline V lookup: CDR1 SGHRS, CDR2 YFSETQ. This CDR3 is built from 15 residues. CDR3 amino acids: CASSLDFPNIGELFF. The CDR3 coding sequence is TGCGCCAGCAGCCTGGACTTCCCGAACATCGGGGAGCTGTTTTTT. Together with reference TRBV5-1 and TRBJ2-2, the CDR3 gives the full variable domain: KAGVTQTPRYLIKTRGQQVTLSCSPISGHRSVSWYQQTPGQGLQFLFEYFSETQRNKGNFPGRFSGRQFSNSRSEMNVSTLELGDSALYLCASSLDFPNIGELFFGEGSRLTVL.

A few counts support this clonotype. The chain employs TRBV5-6 and TRBJ2-3; 8 bases are shared with TRBD2. CDR3 length: 16 residues. The ends lost 3 bases at V and 1 base at J; junction bases unmatched: 7. Germline V lookup: CDR1 SGHDT, CDR2 YYEEEE. For the CDR3, the DNA is TGTGCCAGCAGCTGGACCACTAGCGGAGGCACAGATACGCAGTATTTT. Protein sequence: CASSWTTSGGTDTQYF.

V usage is TRBV20-1 and J usage is TRBJ1-5; D unclear. CDR1 and CDR2 (germline): DFQATT, SNEGSKA (reference sequence). Trimming left V 6 bases short and J 3 bases short, with 12 bases between. The CDR3 is 13 amino acids. The CDR3 nucleotides are TGCAGTGCAGCCGACGGATACAATCAGCCCCAGCATTTT. Amino acids: CSAADGYNQPQHF.

The J gene is TRBJ2-3, the V gene TRBV12-3 or TRBV12-4; 7 bases fit TRBD2. The CDR3 runs to 14 residues. Trimming took 4 bases from V and 2 from J; bases not matched to a gene: 3. The CDR3 reads CASSYRDYTDTQYF. The DNA for the CDR3 is TGTGCCAGCAGTTACCGGGACTACACAGATACGCAGTATTTT.

V gene TRBV20-1 combines with J gene TRBJ2-5; 8 nucleotides line up with TRBD2. V shed 5 bases, J shed 3 bases, and the junction held 11 bases outside the gene matches. CDR1 and CDR2 from the germline V gene are DFQATT and SNEGSKA (reference sequence). The CDR3 covers 15 residues. The CDR3 DNA sequence: TGCAGTGCTCCACGCACCGGGACTAGGAAAGAGACCCAGTACTTC. This translates into CSAPRTGTRKETQYF.